The 4 T cell receptor beta chains presented below share a single source sample, sequenced in a study of blood T cell repertoires in COVID-19. TCRdb keeps only in-frame clones here, not all; method: immunoSEQ multiplex PCR. The sample includes hundreds of thousands of clones, 80% to 90% of them seen just once. Input material: PBMCs or T cells enriched from blood (not recorded which). Receptors were obtained from a woman aged 55-70 years who had recovered from COVID-19.

The V and J genes are TRBV3-1 (or the pseudogene TRBV3-2) and TRBJ2-1, with 9 bases identical to TRBD2. This CDR3 is 15 amino acids long. V shed 3 bases and J 5 bases; nucleotides not matched to a gene: 5. The germline V gene encodes CDR1 LGHDT and CDR2 YNNKEL (reference sequence). The CDR3 region has the DNA TGTGCCAGCAGCCAGCGGGGGGGCCGGAACAATGAGCAGTTCTTC. Protein sequence: CASSQRGGRNNEQFF.

V usage is TRBV12-3 or TRBV12-4 and J usage is TRBJ1-5; D ambiguous. V was shortened by 6 bases and J by 0 bases, with 6 bases between the two germline ends. This CDR3 contains 13 residues. The chain's CDR3 is CASSSLSNQPQHF. In DNA, the CDR3 is TGTGCCAGCAGCTCACTTAGCAATCAGCCCCAGCATTTT.

This chain joins TRBV10-3 and TRBJ1-2; TRBD1 matches 8 bases. This CDR3 is built from 13 residues. With 1 base clipped from V and 8 bases from J, the junction kept 3 bases outside the gene matches. Germline loops: CDR1 ENHRY, CDR2 SYGVKD. CDR3 DNA: TGTGCCATCAGTGAGTACAGGGGGGACGGCTACACCTTC. Amino acids: CAISEYRGDGYTF.

The sample holds a few counts of this clone. V is TRBV27 and J is TRBJ1-2; 10 bases match TRBD1. Germline loops: CDR1 MNHEY, CDR2 SMNVEV (reference sequence). J was trimmed by 8 bases and V by 4 bases; bases with no gene match: 10. The CDR3 runs to 15 residues. For the CDR3, the DNA is TGTGCCAGCAGTTCCTTGAGACAGGGGGCCGGGGGCTACACCTTC. This sequence encodes CASSSLRQGAGGYTF.